This T cell receptor beta chain was retrieved from a study of cytomegalovirus exposure and HLA in healthy donors (dated by TCRdb to 2015 to 2018). Regarding the complete study: According to a later analysis, one platform produced both the 120 validation repertoires and the approximately 600 repertoires of the first cohort. High-throughput TCR immunosequencing, statistical association of individual TCRs with disease status, and machine learning were combined to predict cytomegalovirus infection status. Besides the first cohort of 666 subjects, a separate validation cohort made up of 120 different subjects was used. The study aimed to test whether signatures of past pathogen exposure could be identified by cataloging public T cell receptors. Overall study results and their limits: The classifier was reported to diagnose cytomegalovirus status with high specificity and sensitivity in both the original and validation cohorts. A total of 150 or so TCR beta chains were listed by the study as associated with cytomegalovirus. In vitro tests confirmed that a few of the cytomegalovirus-associated TCR beta chains recognize cytomegalovirus antigens. All 110 or so repertoires were used to score co-occurrence in the validation cohort in a later analysis, because that analysis had no HLA typing for the cohort. Of the cluster scores, roughly 95% were above 0 in a later analysis, which found that TCRs clustered in the first cohort also tended to co-occur in the 120 validation repertoires. According to the authors, the approach could potentially be generalized to other disease states and immunological phenotypes. Most TCR sequences were seen in very few donors, while some public TCRs were found in many individuals.

Libraries were built with the immunoSEQ multiplex PCR assay. For the original study's pipeline: To diagnose cytomegalovirus status from the catalog of TCR beta chain sequences, a statistical classification framework was built. In its TCRdb copy, this immuneACCESS table keeps in-frame sequences only and misses some clones. Where compared with another copy, unresolved V genes explain less than half of these, and the others have no known cause. The V and J calls and clone size are taken from that table; D and trimming were inferred from the DNA. The sample table holds about 160,000 clones, of which about 90% were seen once. 4% to 4.5% of the sample is taken by the ten largest. Separate from the roughly 650-subject first cohort, the validation cohort of about 130 subjects was the group to which the donors belonged. On this clone itself: Its recognized antigen is unknown. Qualities for individual bases were not recorded, and no much larger clone is one base off.

V is shortened by 5 bases, J by 0 bases, and the region joining them spans 16 bases. The CDR3 has 16 amino acids, counting the end cysteine and phenylalanine. Just CDR3 DNA is preserved here, 48 bases in frame from base 1. CDR1 and CDR2, per the germline V gene (reference sequence), are SEHNR and FQNEAQ. Recombination linked TRBV7-9 to TRBJ1-1; a tentative D call is TRBD1 (6 bases match). The receptor was derived from a man younger than 35 in good health and CMV-seropositive. The sample taken for sequencing was PBMCs. The CDR3 loop reads CASSPTGTILNTEAFF. The DNA is TGTGCCAGCAGCCCTACCGGGACAATACTGAACACTGAAGCTTTCTTT. Beyond the CDR3, the reference TRBV7-9 and TRBJ1-1 genes provide the residues; the full variable domain reads: DTGVSQNPRHKITKRGQNVTFRCDPISEHNRLYWYRQTLGQGPEFLTYFQNEAQLEKSRLLSDRFSAERPKGSFSTLEIQRTEQGDSAMYLCASSPTGTILNTEAFFGQGTRLTVV.